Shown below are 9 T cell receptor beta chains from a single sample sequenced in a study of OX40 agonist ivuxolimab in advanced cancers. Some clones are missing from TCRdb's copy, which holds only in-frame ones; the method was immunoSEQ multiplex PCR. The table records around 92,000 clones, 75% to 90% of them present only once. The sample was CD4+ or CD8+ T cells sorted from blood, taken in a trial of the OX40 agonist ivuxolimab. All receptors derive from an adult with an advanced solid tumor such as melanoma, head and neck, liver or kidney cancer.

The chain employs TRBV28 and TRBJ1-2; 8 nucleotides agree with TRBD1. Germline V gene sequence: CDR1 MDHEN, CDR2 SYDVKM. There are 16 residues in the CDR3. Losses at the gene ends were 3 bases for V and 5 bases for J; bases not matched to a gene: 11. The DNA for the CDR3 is TGTGCCAGCAGTTTGAGCCTTGGACAGGGAGGTTATGGCTACACCTTC. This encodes CASSLSLGQGGYGYTF.

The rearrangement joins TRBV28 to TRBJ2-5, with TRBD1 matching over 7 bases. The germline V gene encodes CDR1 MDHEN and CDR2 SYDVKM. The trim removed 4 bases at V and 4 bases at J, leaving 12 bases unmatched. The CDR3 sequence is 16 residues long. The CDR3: CASSWGQTGVRETQYF. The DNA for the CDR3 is TGTGCCAGCAGTTGGGGACAGACCGGGGTAAGAGAGACCCAGTACTTC.

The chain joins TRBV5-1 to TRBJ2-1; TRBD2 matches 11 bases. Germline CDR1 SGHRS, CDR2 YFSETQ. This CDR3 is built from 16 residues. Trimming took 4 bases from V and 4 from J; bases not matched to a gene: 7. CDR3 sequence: CASSLEVAGGYNEQFF. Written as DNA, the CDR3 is TGCGCCAGCAGCCTGGAGGTAGCGGGGGGGTACAATGAGCAGTTCTTC.

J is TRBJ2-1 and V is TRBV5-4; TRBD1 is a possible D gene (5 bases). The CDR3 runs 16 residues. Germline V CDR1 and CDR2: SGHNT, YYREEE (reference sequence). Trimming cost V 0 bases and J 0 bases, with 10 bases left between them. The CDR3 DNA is TGTGCCAGCAGCTTGGAAGGGGTTCGCTCCTACAATGAGCAGTTCTTC. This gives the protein CASSLEGVRSYNEQFF.

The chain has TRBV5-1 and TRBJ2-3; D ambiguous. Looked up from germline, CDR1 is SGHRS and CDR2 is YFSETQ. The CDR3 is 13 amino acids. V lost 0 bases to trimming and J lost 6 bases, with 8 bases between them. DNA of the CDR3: TGCGCCAGCAGCTTGGGGGCAATGGATACGCAGTATTTT. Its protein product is CASSLGAMDTQYF.

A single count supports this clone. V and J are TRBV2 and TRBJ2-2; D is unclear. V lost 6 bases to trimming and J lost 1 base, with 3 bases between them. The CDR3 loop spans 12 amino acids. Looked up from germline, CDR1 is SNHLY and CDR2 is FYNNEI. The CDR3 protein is CASRRNTGELFF. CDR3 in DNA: TGTGCCAGCAGGCGGAACACCGGGGAGCTGTTTTTT.

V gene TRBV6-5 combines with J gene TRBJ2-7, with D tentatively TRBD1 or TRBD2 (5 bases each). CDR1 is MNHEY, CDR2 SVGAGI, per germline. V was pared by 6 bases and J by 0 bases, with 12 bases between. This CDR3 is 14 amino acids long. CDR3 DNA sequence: TGTGCCAGCAGGGGGACGCTAACCTCCTACGAGCAGTACTTC. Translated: CASRGTLTSYEQYF.

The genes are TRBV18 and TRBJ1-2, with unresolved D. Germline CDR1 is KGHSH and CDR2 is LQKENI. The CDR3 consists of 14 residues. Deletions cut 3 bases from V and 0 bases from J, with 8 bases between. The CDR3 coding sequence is TGTGCCAGCTCACCCATCACTTCTAACTATGGCTACACCTTC. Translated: CASSPITSNYGYTF. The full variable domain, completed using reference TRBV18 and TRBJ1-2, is NAGVMQNPRHLVRRRGQEARLRCSPMKGHSHVYWYRQLPEEGLKFMVYLQKENIIDESGMPKERFSAEFPKEGPSILRIQQVVRGDSAAYFCASSPITSNYGYTFGSGTRLTVV.

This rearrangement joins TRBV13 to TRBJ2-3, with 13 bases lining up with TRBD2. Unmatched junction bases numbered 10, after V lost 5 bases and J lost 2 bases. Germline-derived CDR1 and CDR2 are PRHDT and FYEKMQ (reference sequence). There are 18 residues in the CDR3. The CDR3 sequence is CASSEPQLAGGFTDTQYF. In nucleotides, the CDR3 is TGTGCCAGCAGCGAGCCCCAACTAGCGGGGGGGTTCACAGATACGCAGTATTTT.